The 29 T cell receptor beta chains reported below all come from one sample, sequenced in a study of CD8 T cells in ankylosing spondylitis (dated by TCRdb to about 2017). Library preparation was by 5' RACE. These reads were obtained on an Illumina HiSeq 2500. In-frame beta chains were kept once TCRdb had trimmed the public reads at Q25 with fastp and called clones with MiXCR. Rows with one shared CDR3 protein collapse into an entry with the most common genes and DNA. Counted in this sample were approximately 180,000 distinct CDR3 sequences; 15% to 20% of them appeared once. Around 4.1% of the sample comes from the top ten. The sequenced material came from blood, either unsorted or a sorted T cell fraction (not recorded which). The source is a male donor under 30 with ankylosing spondylitis or in good health (not recorded which). Donor details come from another sample of the same person, matched by shared clones.

This clonotype has at least ten counts. The chain joins TRBV2 to TRBJ1-1; 11 nucleotides align to TRBD1. Per germline, CDR1 SNHLY and CDR2 FYNNEI. With 1 base clipped from V and 10 bases from J, the junction kept 5 bases outside the gene matches. The CDR3 runs 14 residues. Here the CDR3 reads CASSEVKGTGGAFF. CDR3 DNA: TGTGCCAGCAGTGAAGTAAAGGGGACAGGGGGAGCTTTCTTT.

This sequence joins TRBV20-1 and TRBJ2-7; D call uncertain. There are 12 residues in the CDR3. V was cut by 3 bases and J by 2 bases, with 8 bases left in between. Germline V gene lookup returns CDR1 DFQATT and CDR2 SNEGSKA (reference sequence). DNA for the CDR3: TGCAGTGCTAGTGGGCAAACCTACGAGCAGTACTTC. Translation gives CSASGQTYEQYF.

This clonotype was recorded at least ten times. The V gene is TRBV6-2 or TRBV6-3, the J gene TRBJ2-6; the match to TRBD2 covers 13 bases. CDR1 is MNHEY and CDR2 is SVGEGT in the germline V gene. With V trimmed by 4 bases and J by 4 bases, 7 bases remained unmatched. The CDR3 loop spans 18 amino acids. CDR3 sequence reads: CASSSGLAGVPGANVLTF. CDR3 nucleotide sequence: TGTGCCAGCAGTTCCGGACTAGCGGGAGTACCCGGGGCCAACGTCCTGACTTTC.

Many counts were recorded for this clonotype. V and J are TRBV7-9 and TRBJ2-5; TRBD1 aligns across 8 bases. Germline CDR1 reads SEHNR; CDR2 reads FQNEAQ (reference sequence). J gave up 3 bases and V 4 bases, and 4 bases lay outside the gene matches. CDR3 length: 14 amino acids. CDR3 in amino acids: CASSSDRDEETQYF. The CDR3 DNA follows: TGTGCCAGCAGCTCGGACAGGGATGAAGAGACCCAGTACTTC.

V and J are TRBV20-1 and TRBJ2-7; no reliable D call. V was cut by 6 bases and J by 2 bases, with 20 bases left in between. Germline CDR1 is DFQATT and CDR2 is SNEGSKA (reference sequence). This CDR3 contains 15 residues. The chain's CDR3 is CSALRVGHETYEQYF. CDR3 bases: TGCAGTGCCCTCCGGGTCGGGCACGAAACCTACGAGCAGTACTTC.

This clonotype was counted a few times. The rearrangement uses TRBV27 and TRBJ2-7; 7 nucleotides line up with TRBD1. The V segment lost 0 bases and the J segment 3 bases; nucleotides outside the gene matches: 8. The CDR3 is made up of 16 amino acids. Per the germline V gene, CDR1 is MNHEY and CDR2 is SMNVEV (reference sequence). The CDR3 sequence: CASSLSNDRVGYEQYF. In DNA form, the CDR3 reads TGTGCCAGCAGTTTATCTAATGACAGGGTAGGCTACGAGCAGTACTTC.

The CDR3 loop is CASSAIPGGPVDEQFF. The CDR3 region has the DNA TGTGCCAGCAGTGCCATCCCGGGAGGACCGGTGGATGAGCAGTTCTTC. The rearrangement joins TRBV6-1 to TRBJ2-1; 7 nucleotides align to TRBD2. Germline CDR1 and CDR2: MNHNS and SASEGT. The CDR3 is 16 residues long. With V trimmed by 4 bases and J by 8 bases, 14 bases remained unmatched.

This clonotype has ten or more counts. The chain combines TRBV5-1 with TRBJ2-3; 7 bases map to TRBD2. With 3 bases clipped from V and 3 bases from J, the junction kept 7 bases outside the gene matches. The V gene's germline CDR1 is SGHRS and CDR2 YFSETQ. This CDR3 comprises 15 residues. CDR3 nucleotide sequence: TGCGCCAGCAGCTCCGGGGCGGGAGTGACAGATACGCAGTATTTT. Translated, it gives CASSSGAGVTDTQYF. The full variable domain, with the rest looked up from reference TRBV5-1 and TRBJ2-3, is KAGVTQTPRYLIKTRGQQVTLSCSPISGHRSVSWYQQTPGQGLQFLFEYFSETQRNKGNFPGRFSGRQFSNSRSEMNVSTLELGDSALYLCASSSGAGVTDTQYFGPGTRLTVL.

In its sample, this clonotype was seen many times. This rearrangement joins TRBV27 to TRBJ1-2; D possibly corresponds to TRBD1 (5 bases). Germline V gene data show CDR1 as MNHEY and CDR2 as SMNVEV (reference sequence). The CDR3 runs to 12 residues. V shed 3 bases and J shed 8 bases, with 10 bases lying between them. CDR3 sequence (DNA): TGTGCCAGCAGTTTTAGGGGCGGCGGCTACACCTTC. Protein sequence: CASSFRGGGYTF.

This clonotype occurred many times. The chain couples TRBV20-1 to TRBJ2-2; D gene uncertain. The CDR3 length is 14 residues. Trimming stripped 0 bases from V and 2 bases from J, with 7 bases between. Germline V CDR1 and CDR2: DFQATT, SNEGSKA (reference sequence). CDR3 region: CSARDSLNTGELFF. As DNA, the CDR3 is TGCAGTGCTAGAGATTCCCTCAACACCGGGGAGCTGTTTTTT.

This clonotype came up many times. This rearrangement joins TRBV12-3 or TRBV12-4 to TRBJ1-1, with D possibly being TRBD1 (5 bases). This CDR3 region has 14 residues. V was shortened by 4 bases and J by 3 bases, with 12 bases between the two germline ends. The CDR3 DNA reads as TGTGCCAGCAGTTCAGGCGGGACGTACACTGAAGCTTTCTTT. Amino acid sequence: CASSSGGTYTEAFF.

The rearrangement links TRBV28 to TRBJ2-3; D unclear. Germline CDR1 and CDR2: MDHEN and SYDVKM. CDR3 length equals 14 residues. V lost 3 bases and J lost 2, with 9 bases in between. CDR3 bases: TGTGCCAGCAGTTTTGAAGTTTCCACAGATACGCAGTATTTT. Translating it yields CASSFEVSTDTQYF.

The chain uses TRBV4-2 and TRBJ2-7; unclear D gene. The CDR3 runs 13 residues. V gave up 1 base and J gave up 5 bases, with 9 bases separating them. Germline CDR1 reads LGHNA; CDR2 reads YNFKEQ. The DNA of the CDR3 is TGTGCCAGCAGCCAAGCATCCAGGAACGAGCAGTACTTC. Residues: CASSQASRNEQYF.

This clonotype showed up many times. The chain joins TRBV2 to TRBJ2-1, with D perhaps matching TRBD2 (5 bases). The CDR3 length is 16 residues. Germline V gene lookup returns CDR1 SNHLY and CDR2 FYNNEI. With 5 bases removed from V and 7 bases from J, the gap between germline ends came to 21 bases. Here the CDR3 DNA reads TGTGCCAGCAGTTTCTTCGGACTTACCCAAAAGAATGAGCAGTTCTTC. Encoded protein: CASSFFGLTQKNEQFF.

J is TRBJ1-5 and V is TRBV2, with 9 bases aligning to TRBD1. With V trimmed by 4 bases and J by 7 bases, 5 bases remained unmatched. Germline CDR1 reads SNHLY; CDR2 reads FYNNEI. The CDR3 spans 14 residues. The CDR3 sequence is CASSGTGGVQPQHF. The CDR3 coding sequence is TGTGCCAGCAGTGGTACAGGGGGCGTCCAGCCCCAGCATTTT.

This clonotype was observed at least ten times. This chain joins TRBV29-1 and TRBJ2-7; TRBD1 matches at 7 bases. From germline, CDR1 is SQVTM and CDR2 ANQGSEA. J gave up 3 bases and V 2 bases, and 4 bases lay outside the gene matches. This CDR3 has 13 amino acids. This CDR3 is CSVEMNRGYEQYF. Here the CDR3 DNA reads TGCAGCGTTGAAATGAACAGGGGCTACGAGCAGTACTTC.

This clonotype came up many times. CDR3 in amino acids: CASSGIGNTEAFF. CDR3 nucleotides: TGTGCCAGCAGCGGAATTGGGAACACTGAAGCTTTCTTT. This chain joins TRBV9 and TRBJ1-1; D unclear. The CDR3 spans 13 residues. Germline CDR1 SGDLS, CDR2 YYNGEE. Trimming removed 3 bases at V and 1 base at J, with 7 bases between. Drawing the rest from reference TRBV9 and TRBJ1-1, the complete variable domain is DSGVTQTPKHLITATGQRVTLRCSPRSGDLSVYWYQQSLDQGLQFLIQYYNGEERAKGNILERFSAQQFPDLHSELNLSSLELGDSALYFCASSGIGNTEAFFGQGTRLTVV.

This clonotype came up many times. The chain employs TRBV7-9 and TRBJ2-3, with 9 bases that match TRBD1. CDR3 length: 13 amino acids. Germline V CDR1 and CDR2: SEHNR, FQNEAQ (reference sequence). V lost 9 bases, J lost 4 bases, and 5 bases stayed unmatched. The CDR3 sequence is CASNRGRADTQYF. CDR3 DNA sequence: TGTGCCAGTAACAGGGGGCGTGCAGATACGCAGTATTTT.

This clonotype has ten or more counts. Here the CDR3 reads CASSKSSEPYNEQFF. The DNA for the CDR3 is TGTGCCAGTAGTAAGTCCTCTGAGCCCTACAATGAGCAGTTCTTC. The chain links TRBV12-3 or TRBV12-4 to TRBJ2-1; D is undetermined. V was pared by 9 bases and J by 2 bases, with 17 bases between. CDR3 length: 15 residues.

This clonotype was detected ten times or more. The chain links TRBV7-8 to TRBJ2-2; D unclear. This CDR3 spans 11 amino acids. Trimming shortened V by 7 bases and J by 2 bases, and 2 bases separated the two germline ends. Germline V lookup: CDR1 SGHVS, CDR2 FQNEAQ. CDR3: CASTNTGELFF. CDR3 DNA: TGTGCCAGCACTAACACCGGGGAGCTGTTTTTT.

This clonotype was recorded at least ten times. This chain joins TRBV29-1 and TRBJ2-7; tentative D call: TRBD1 (6 bases). V shed 7 bases and J shed 6 bases, with 13 bases lying between them. Per the germline V gene, CDR1 is SQVTM and CDR2 is ANQGSEA. CDR3 length equals 11 residues. The CDR3, as DNA: TGCAGCGCGGGCACAGGGTCCGAGCAGTACTTC. As protein: CSAGTGSEQYF.

This clonotype was detected many times. The chain uses TRBV27 and TRBJ1-5, with D hard to call. Trimming stripped 4 bases from V and 10 bases from J, with 20 bases between. Germline V gene lookup returns CDR1 MNHEY and CDR2 SMNVEV (reference sequence). CDR3 length: 15 residues. Written as DNA, the CDR3 is TGTGCCAGCAGTTCCCGGGCCTTTAGGTCTCAACCCCAGCATTTT. Protein product: CASSSRAFRSQPQHF.

As to this clonotype: A much larger clone sits a single nucleotide away, making a read error possible. The chain links TRBV7-3 to TRBJ2-1; no clear D gene. CDR3 size: 14 residues. Germline-derived CDR1 and CDR2 are SGHTA and FQGTGA. The CDR3, as DNA: TGTGCCAGCAGCTCATATCTAGACTCCAATGAGAAGTTCTTC. This codes for CASSSYLDSNEKFF.

There are many counts of this clonotype. The chain uses TRBV4-3 and TRBJ1-5, with D hard to call. In germline, CDR1 is LGHNA, CDR2 YSLEER. The CDR3 sequence is 14 residues long. V lost 0 bases to trimming and J lost 4 bases, with 7 bases between them. The CDR3 DNA sequence: TGCGCCAGCAGCCAAGATTGGAAGAATCAGCCCCAGCATTTT. Protein sequence: CASSQDWKNQPQHF.

This chain joins TRBV20-1 and TRBJ2-1, with 10 nucleotides matching TRBD1. With 0 bases clipped from V and 6 bases from J, the junction kept 5 bases outside the gene matches. The CDR3 is 15 residues long. Germline V gene lookup returns CDR1 DFQATT and CDR2 SNEGSKA (reference sequence). In DNA, the CDR3 is TGCAGTGCTAGAGACCGGGACAGGGGAATCAATGAGCAGTTCTTC. It is translated as CSARDRDRGINEQFF.

The sample holds many counts of this clonotype. This chain links TRBV10-1 with TRBJ2-3; 8 positions match TRBD1. Trimming removed 2 bases from V and 6 bases from J; junction bases left unmatched: 4. Germline assignment: CDR1 WNHNN and CDR2 SYGVQD (reference sequence). The CDR3 totals 14 residues. CDR3 DNA: TGCGCCAGCAGTGAGCCAGGACAGGGCGATACGCAGTATTTT. Translated: CASSEPGQGDTQYF.

This clonotype was detected ten times or more. The chain joins TRBV2 to TRBJ2-3; D call uncertain. The CDR3 sequence is 12 residues long. CDR1 and CDR2 from the germline V gene are SNHLY and FYNNEI. The V end lost 5 bases, the J end lost 8 bases, and 11 bases lay between the germline ends. The CDR3: CASSSQTSTQYF. The CDR3 bases are TGTGCCAGCAGTTCCCAAACGAGTACGCAGTATTTT.

In its sample, this clonotype was seen many times. V usage is TRBV7-9 and J usage is TRBJ2-6; TRBD1 matches 10 bases. The germline V gene encodes CDR1 SEHNR and CDR2 FQNEAQ (reference sequence). Trimming removed 4 bases from V and 0 bases from J; junction bases left unmatched: 15. The CDR3 has 21 amino acids. The DNA of the CDR3 is TGTGCCAGCAGCTCATTCCTACCAGCAGGGACAGGGGCCTCTGGGGCCAACGTCCTGACTTTC. Protein product: CASSSFLPAGTGASGANVLTF.

This clonotype has a count of ten or more. The chain employs TRBV11-2 and TRBJ2-7, with TRBD2 identical over 9 bases. J gave up 4 bases and V 1 base, and 5 bases lay outside the gene matches. CDR3 length: 15 residues. CDR1 and CDR2 (germline): SGHAT, FQNNGV. The CDR3 DNA reads as TGTGCCAGCAGCTTAGGAGCGGGAGGAGTTTACGAGCAGTACGTC. As protein: CASSLGAGGVYEQYV.